This T cell receptor beta chain was sequenced during a study of T cell responses to AZD1222 COVID-19 vaccine. Trimming took 0 bases from V and 0 from J, leaving 6 bases between them. The CDR3 runs 15 residues. Per germline, CDR1 MNHEY and CDR2 SMNVEV (reference sequence). Regarding the study as a whole: Sampling captured repertoires only after the peak T cell response.

A remark on this clone: Its antigen is currently unknown.

Generated by immunoSEQ multiplex PCR, the TCRdb table keeps only in-frame clones and is missing some. The sample lists 140,000 to 150,000 clones, about 89% occurring once. This TCR derives from an adult in good health. The source was peripheral blood, collected on day 0 of MenACWY control vaccination. This rearrangement joins TRBV27 to TRBJ1-3; D gene unclear. The CDR3 loop is CASSLSWSSGNTIYF. In nucleotides, the CDR3 is TGTGCCAGCAGTTTATCGTGGAGCTCTGGAAACACCATATATTTT.